The 20 T cell receptor beta chains given below trace back to one sample, sequenced in a study of persistence of HIV-infected CD4 T cells. The stimulus was lysate of CMV-infected fibroblasts, around 10 ug/mL. Sorted nonresponding memory CD4+ T cells were CD40L-negative, CD69-negative, CD45RO-high. The libraries were made with immunoSEQ version 4 in survey mode. Measured with immunoSEQ multiplex PCR; TCRdb has only the in-frame clones, and not every one. The sample has tens of thousands of clones, roughly 80% seen once. These TCRs are of unknown antigen specificity. The input for sequencing was CD4+ T cells sorted from PBMCs after roughly 18-hour stimulation, taken from a patient who received antiretroviral therapy. These TCRs come from an adult man with HIV who was CMV-seropositive.

This rearrangement joins TRBV6-6 to TRBJ1-2; 11 bases are a match to TRBD1. V was clipped by 2 bases and J by 7 bases; unmatched bases: 6. The length of the CDR3 is 15 residues. The V gene's germline CDR1 is MNHNY and CDR2 SVGAGI (reference sequence). CDR3: CASSYPDRGRGGYTF. CDR3 bases: TGTGCCAGCAGTTACCCGGACAGGGGGCGAGGTGGCTACACCTTC.

The chain links TRBV5-1 to TRBJ2-7; D ambiguous. V was clipped by 0 bases and J by 6 bases, with 10 bases between them. CDR3 size: 13 residues. Germline V gene data show CDR1 as SGHRS and CDR2 as YFSETQ. CDR3 sequence reads: CASSLDLFGEQYF. In nucleotides, the CDR3 is TGCGCCAGCAGCTTGGACTTATTCGGCGAGCAGTACTTC.

CDR3 nucleotide sequence: TGTGCCAGCAGCCAAGAGGGGGCGCACACCGGGGAGCTGTTTTTT. It encodes CASSQEGAHTGELFF. The chain uses TRBV4-2 and TRBJ2-2, with a tentative D call TRBD1 (6 bases). The germline V and J ends were trimmed by 0 bases and 3 bases, with 8 bases remaining between them. The CDR3 has 15 residues. In germline, CDR1 is LGHNA, CDR2 YNFKEQ.

CDR3 DNA: TGTGCCAGCAGCCGGGGGGGGCTGTCCTACGAGCAGTACTTC. It translates to CASSRGGLSYEQYF. The chain couples TRBV14 to TRBJ2-7; D possibly corresponds to TRBD2 (7 bases). V lost 4 bases, J lost 1 base, and 11 bases lay in between. The CDR3 loop spans 14 amino acids. From germline, CDR1 is SGHDN and CDR2 FVKESK.

The rearrangement links TRBV30 to TRBJ1-5; D not certain. V lost 1 base and J 2 bases, leaving 6 bases between the germline ends. CDR3 length: 13 residues. Germline assignment: CDR1 GTSNPN and CDR2 SVGIG (reference sequence). The CDR3 sequence is CAWSGMGNQPQHF. CDR3 sequence (DNA): TGTGCCTGGAGTGGAATGGGCAATCAGCCCCAGCATTTT.

The V gene is TRBV6-5, the J gene TRBJ2-5; a weak D match, TRBD1 (5 bases). The CDR3 totals 14 residues. The germline V and J ends were trimmed by 2 bases and 5 bases, with 12 bases remaining between them. Germline loops: CDR1 MNHEY, CDR2 SVGAGI. The chain's CDR3 is CASSYDRQSETQYF. The CDR3 DNA reads as TGTGCCAGCAGTTACGATCGACAGTCGGAGACCCAGTACTTC.

V usage is TRBV2 and J usage is TRBJ1-5; 7 bases fit TRBD1. The V and J ends lost 6 bases and 0 bases, in that order; junction bases with no gene match: 5. This CDR3 has 15 amino acids. Germline CDR1 SNHLY, CDR2 FYNNEI. The CDR3 protein is CASRPGGTSNQPQHF. CDR3 in DNA: TGTGCCAGCAGGCCAGGGGGGACTAGCAATCAGCCCCAGCATTTT.

The CDR3 loop is CASSSHSGTGGGQPQHF. CDR3 DNA sequence: TGTGCCAGCAGTTCCCACTCCGGGACAGGGGGAGGTCAGCCCCAGCATTTT. V is TRBV6-2 or TRBV6-3 and J is TRBJ1-5; 11 bases align to TRBD1. V was pared by 4 bases and J by 6 bases, with 11 bases of the junction left unmatched. Germline assignment: CDR1 MNHEY and CDR2 SVGEGT. The CDR3 totals 17 residues.

About this clone itself: This CDR3 is also generated by other DNA sequences in the sample. The chain couples TRBV11-3 to TRBJ1-3, with D maybe TRBD1 (5 bases). CDR1 SGHNT and CDR2 YENEEA come from the germline V gene. The CDR3 runs 15 residues. Trimming shortened V by 5 bases and J by 2 bases, and 13 bases separated the two germline ends. CDR3 region: CASSPGQGPGNTIYF. CDR3 sequence (DNA): TGTGCCAGCAGCCCGGGGCAGGGCCCTGGAAACACCATATATTTT.

V is TRBV30 and J is TRBJ2-5; D not certain. The CDR3 consists of 11 residues. Germline CDR1 GTSNPN, CDR2 SVGIG (reference sequence). Deletions cut 5 bases from V and 5 bases from J, with 9 bases between. CDR3 region: CAWGRTETQYF. The CDR3 DNA is TGTGCCTGGGGACGGACGGAGACCCAGTACTTC.

V and J are TRBV6-2 or TRBV6-3 and TRBJ1-1, with 9 bases lining up with TRBD1. The CDR3 totals 16 residues. V shed 5 bases and J 6 bases; nucleotides not matched to a gene: 13. Germline V gives CDR1 MNHEY, CDR2 SVGEGT. CDR3 residues: CASSRNPWTGAPEAFF. CDR3 DNA: TGTGCCAGCAGTAGAAATCCCTGGACAGGGGCGCCTGAAGCTTTCTTT.

The rearrangement uses TRBV3-1 (or the pseudogene TRBV3-2) and TRBJ2-6, with 8 bases matching TRBD2. Germline CDR1 is LGHDT and CDR2 is YNNKEL (reference sequence). V dropped 1 base and J dropped 3; count of bases not matched to a gene: 5. The CDR3 has 17 residues. Here the CDR3 DNA reads TGTGCCAGCAGCCAAGCGGGGGGGCTAGGTGGGGCCAACGTCCTGACTTTC. It codes for CASSQAGGLGGANVLTF.

This sequence joins TRBV27 and TRBJ1-1; D uncertain. Trimming stripped 8 bases from V and 4 bases from J, with 14 bases between. CDR1 MNHEY and CDR2 SMNVEV come from the germline V gene (reference sequence). The CDR3 is made up of 13 amino acids. CDR3 DNA sequence: TGTGCCAGCGGAAGTCAGGCAGGCACTGAAGCTTTCTTT. Protein: CASGSQAGTEAFF.

This clone was observed once. CDR3 bases: TGTGCCAGCAGGTACGACGGCAGGTACAATCAGCCCCAGCATTTT. This sequence encodes CASRYDGRYNQPQHF. The rearrangement joins TRBV28 to TRBJ1-5; D is unclear. V was trimmed by 6 bases and J by 3 bases, leaving 15 bases between them. Germline CDR1 and CDR2: MDHEN and SYDVKM. CDR3 size: 15 residues.

The V gene is TRBV29-1, the J gene TRBJ1-1; no clear D gene. The CDR3 is made up of 10 amino acids. V was pared by 2 bases and J by 3 bases, with 1 base between. Germline assignment: CDR1 SQVTM and CDR2 ANQGSEA. The CDR3: CSVEYTEAFF. The CDR3 DNA is TGCAGCGTTGAATACACTGAAGCTTTCTTT.

V usage is TRBV18 and J usage is TRBJ1-2, with 10 positions matching TRBD1. Germline assignment: CDR1 KGHSH and CDR2 LQKENI. The CDR3 totals 11 residues. Germline trimming cut 8 bases from V and 7 bases from J; bases unmatched to any gene: 1. The CDR3 sequence: CASGDRGGYTF. The CDR3 bases are TGTGCCAGCGGGGACAGGGGTGGCTACACCTTC.

The chain combines TRBV9 with TRBJ2-5; unclear D gene. The CDR3 spans 12 residues. V was pared by 0 bases and J by 5 bases, with 5 bases between. Germline V CDR1 and CDR2: SGDLS, YYNGEE. The CDR3 DNA reads as TGTGCCAGCAGCGTAGGTTCGGAGACCCAGTACTTC. Translation: CASSVGSETQYF.

V is TRBV19 and J is TRBJ2-3; TRBD2 agrees at 7 bases. Germline CDR1 is LNHDA and CDR2 is SQIVND (reference sequence). V shed 4 bases, J shed 3 bases, and the junction held 7 bases outside the gene matches. The CDR3 spans 15 residues. CDR3 nucleotide sequence: TGTGCCAGTAGTAACCCCGGGGGGAAGACAGATACGCAGTATTTT. It codes for CASSNPGGKTDTQYF.

The J gene is TRBJ1-2, the V gene TRBV28; no definite D call. Germline-derived CDR1 and CDR2 are MDHEN and SYDVKM. V shed 3 bases and J shed 4 bases, with 9 bases lying between them. This CDR3 spans 13 amino acids. CDR3 DNA: TGTGCCAGCAGTTTTGGGGTTGGCTATGGCTACACCTTC. Translated: CASSFGVGYGYTF.

In this sample, this clone turned up a few times. The genes are TRBV6-1 and TRBJ2-6, with D possibly being TRBD2 (5 bases). V lost 0 bases and J lost 7, with 13 bases in between. The CDR3 spans 16 residues. CDR1 and CDR2 (germline): MNHNS, SASEGT. In DNA, the CDR3 is TGTGCCAGCAGTGAAGCAGTTTGGTCTAGCGCCAACGTCCTGACTTTC. It translates to CASSEAVWSSANVLTF.